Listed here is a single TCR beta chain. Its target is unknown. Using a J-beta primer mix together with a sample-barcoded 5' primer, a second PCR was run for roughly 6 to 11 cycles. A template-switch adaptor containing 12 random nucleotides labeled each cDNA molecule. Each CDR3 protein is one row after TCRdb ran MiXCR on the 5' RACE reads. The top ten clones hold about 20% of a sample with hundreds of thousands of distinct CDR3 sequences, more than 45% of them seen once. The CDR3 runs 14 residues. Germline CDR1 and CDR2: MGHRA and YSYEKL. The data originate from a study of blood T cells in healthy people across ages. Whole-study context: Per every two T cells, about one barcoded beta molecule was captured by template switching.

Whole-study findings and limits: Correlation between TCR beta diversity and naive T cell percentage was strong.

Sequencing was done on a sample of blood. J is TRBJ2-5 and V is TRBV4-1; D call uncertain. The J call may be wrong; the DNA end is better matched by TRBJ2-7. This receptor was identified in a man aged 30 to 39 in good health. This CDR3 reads CASSQESMTYEQYF. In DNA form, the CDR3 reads TGCGCCAGCAGCCAAGAGAGTATGACCTACGAGCAGTACTTC.